Detailed here is one T cell receptor (beta chain). Germline loops: CDR1 LGHNA, CDR2 YSLEER. This CDR3 spans 14 amino acids. The data were obtained in a study of shared clonotypes between healthy human individuals. Across the whole study: Each donor contributed plates that comprised three CD4 naive, three CD4 memory, two CD8 naive and one CD8 memory.

Profiled with immunoSEQ multiplex PCR; TCRdb holds only in-frame clones, not every one. The repertoire consists of more than 2 million clones, with 93% occurring once and the leading ten covering over 1.5%. Terminally differentiated effector memory CD45RA+ cells were excluded by CCR7 positive selection of CD45RO-negative cells. The rearrangement links TRBV4-3 to TRBJ2-5; TRBD1 might be the D (6 bases). The J call is doubtful: the DNA matches TRBJ2-7 better. Sequencing used naive CD8+ T cells from PBMCs. The receptor comes from a man younger than 35 in good health. Some clones in this sample may be carry-over from other donors' samples. Here the CDR3 reads CASSQERQGYEQYF. CDR3 bases: TGCGCCAGCAGCCAAGAACGGCAGGGGTACGAGCAGTACTTC.